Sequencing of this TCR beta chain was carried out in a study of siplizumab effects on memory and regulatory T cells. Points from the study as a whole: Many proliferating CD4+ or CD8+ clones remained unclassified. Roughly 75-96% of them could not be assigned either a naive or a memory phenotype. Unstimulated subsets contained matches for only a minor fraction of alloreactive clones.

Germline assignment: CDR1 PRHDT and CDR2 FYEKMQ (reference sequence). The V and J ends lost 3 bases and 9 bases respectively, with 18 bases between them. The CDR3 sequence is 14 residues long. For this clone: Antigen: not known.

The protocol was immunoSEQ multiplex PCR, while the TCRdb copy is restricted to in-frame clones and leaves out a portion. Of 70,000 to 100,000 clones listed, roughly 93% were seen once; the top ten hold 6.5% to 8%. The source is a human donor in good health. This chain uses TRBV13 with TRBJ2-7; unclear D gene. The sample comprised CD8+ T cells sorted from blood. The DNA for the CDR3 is TGTGCCAGCAGCTTGGGCGGTACGGCTGGCGTGCAGTACTTC. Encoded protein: CASSLGGTAGVQYF.